One sample yielded the 15 T cell receptor beta chains listed below, sequenced in a study of CD8+ T cells in alopecia areata (dated by TCRdb to 2016 to 2018). Sample time point, as interpreted from the label and publication: baseline before oral tofacitinib. To prepare the library, the immunoSEQ multiplex PCR assay was applied. RNA was extracted from all samples and reverse transcribed into cDNA as template for TCR sequencing. Imported from immuneACCESS, the table was reduced by TCRdb to in-frame sequences with V and J called. These copies leave out some clones; in studies compared against another copy, an unresolved V gene accounts for under half, and the cause of the remainder is not known. The sample has 150,000 to 200,000 clones on record, about 66% of them singletons. About an eighth of the sample rests with the top ten. This sample comprised CD8+ T cells sorted from blood, obtained at week 0. The receptor set was obtained from a human donor with alopecia areata.

V and J are TRBV30 and TRBJ1-2; unclear D gene. CDR1 is GTSNPN and CDR2 is SVGIG in the germline V gene (reference sequence). This CDR3 has 11 amino acids. V lost 3 bases and J lost 5, with 7 bases in between. The CDR3 nucleotides read TGTGCCTGGAGGAGGGAGTATGGCTACACCTTC. This sequence encodes CAWRREYGYTF.

CDR3: CASSEWTSGGTDTQYF. The CDR3 DNA sequence: TGTGCCAGCAGTGAATGGACTAGCGGGGGGACAGATACGCAGTATTTT. The rearrangement uses TRBV25-1 and TRBJ2-3; 14 nucleotides match TRBD2. This CDR3 region has 16 residues. In germline, CDR1 is MGHDK, CDR2 SYGVNS. V trimming: 1 base; J trimming: 3 bases; junction bases outside the gene matches: 0.

This chain joins TRBV5-1 and TRBJ2-7; no firm D call. This CDR3 spans 12 amino acids. Deletions cut 4 bases from V and 4 bases from J, with 9 bases between. The germline V gene encodes CDR1 SGHRS and CDR2 YFSETQ. CDR3 protein: CASSGRQYEQYF. As DNA, the CDR3 is TGCGCCAGCAGCGGAAGGCAATACGAGCAGTACTTC.

The chain couples TRBV7-8 to TRBJ2-2; the D call may be TRBD1 or TRBD2 (7 bases each). Germline-derived CDR1 and CDR2 are SGHVS and FQNEAQ. This CDR3 is 15 amino acids long. V was clipped by 5 bases and J by 7 bases, with 17 bases between them. This CDR3 reads CASSDPGGAGGELFF. The CDR3 coding sequence is TGTGCCAGCAGCGACCCAGGGGGGGCAGGCGGGGAGCTGTTTTTT.

A word on this clone: This CDR3 is also generated by other DNA sequences in the sample. The chain carries TRBV7-9 and TRBJ2-5; D gene ambiguous. This CDR3 is 11 amino acids long. Germline CDR1 and CDR2: SEHNR and FQNEAQ (reference sequence). V was trimmed by 4 bases and J by 2 bases, leaving 2 bases between them. CDR3: CASSSQETQYF. The CDR3 nucleotides are TGTGCCAGCAGCTCACAAGAGACCCAGTACTTC.

The rearrangement uses TRBV5-6 and TRBJ2-3, with a possible D match to TRBD1 (6 bases). Per germline, CDR1 SGHDT and CDR2 YYEEEE. V lost 2 bases to trimming and J lost 0 bases, with 13 bases between them. The CDR3 length is 16 residues. CDR3 in DNA: TGTGCCAGCAGCTTAAGGGGGTGGGAGAGCACAGATACGCAGTATTTT. It encodes CASSLRGWESTDTQYF.

This chain connects TRBV29-1 to TRBJ1-2, with D maybe TRBD1 (5 bases). Germline V gene data show CDR1 as SQVTM and CDR2 as ANQGSEA. This CDR3 contains 11 residues. The V gene lost 3 bases and the J gene lost 8 bases, with 10 bases spanning the gap. Here the CDR3 DNA reads TGCAGCGTTGATTCGGGGCACGGCTACACCTTC. Encoded protein: CSVDSGHGYTF.

The V and J genes are TRBV11-2 and TRBJ2-5; TRBD2 matches 10 bases. V shed 3 bases and J 2 bases; nucleotides not matched to a gene: 6. CDR3 size: 16 residues. Germline CDR1 SGHAT, CDR2 FQNNGV. CDR3 coding DNA: TGTGCCAGCAGCTTGGGAGCGGGGGGGTTGCAAGAGACCCAGTACTTC. This encodes CASSLGAGGLQETQYF.

The J gene is TRBJ1-4, the V gene TRBV6-1; D remains unclear. Germline V gives CDR1 MNHNS, CDR2 SASEGT. This CDR3 contains 16 residues. The V end was cut by 3 bases, the J end by 0 bases, with 11 bases between. The CDR3 loop reads CASSETSSATNEKLFF. In DNA, the CDR3 is TGTGCCAGCAGTGAGACATCTTCTGCAACTAATGAAAAACTGTTTTTT.

The gene calls are TRBV29-1 and TRBJ2-7; 13 bases are shared with TRBD2. V gave up 4 bases and J gave up 6 bases; unmatched junction bases: 6. The length of the CDR3 is 14 residues. The germline gives CDR1 SQVTM, CDR2 ANQGSEA. The CDR3 DNA reads as TGCAGCGTTGTCGCCGGGACTAGCGGGGCCGAGCAGTACTTC. The encoded protein is CSVVAGTSGAEQYF.

The DNA for the CDR3 is TGTGCCAGCAGCAAACGGACGGATGGCTACACCTTC. Translating gives CASSKRTDGYTF. This chain joins TRBV9 and TRBJ1-2, with unresolved D. Per the germline V gene, CDR1 is SGDLS and CDR2 is YYNGEE. With 4 bases removed from V and 6 bases from J, the gap between germline ends came to 10 bases. The CDR3 sequence is 12 residues long. The full variable domain, completed using reference TRBV9 and TRBJ1-2, is DSGVTQTPKHLITATGQRVTLRCSPRSGDLSVYWYQQSLDQGLQFLIQYYNGEERAKGNILERFSAQQFPDLHSELNLSSLELGDSALYFCASSKRTDGYTFGSGTRLTVV.

This rearrangement joins TRBV19 to TRBJ2-5; 7 nucleotides line up with TRBD1. Germline lookup yields CDR1 LNHDA and CDR2 SQIVND (reference sequence). V dropped 6 bases and J dropped 4; count of bases not matched to a gene: 8. CDR3 length equals 14 residues. In DNA form, the CDR3 reads TGTGCCAGTAGGGGTGGACAGGCACCAGAGACCCAGTACTTC. It yields the protein CASRGGQAPETQYF.

This clone was counted once. This chain links TRBV13 with TRBJ2-7, with D perhaps matching TRBD2 (5 bases). The germline V and J ends were trimmed by 3 bases and 7 bases, with 10 bases remaining between them. Germline CDR1 and CDR2: PRHDT and FYEKMQ (reference sequence). The CDR3 contains 12 residues. DNA for the CDR3: TGTGCCAGCAGCTTTGGGCAGCGGGAGCAGTACTTC. Its translation: CASSFGQREQYF.

This clone has only one observation. The chain links TRBV2 to TRBJ2-7; 7 nucleotides agree with TRBD1. The CDR3 is 14 amino acids. Unmatched junction bases numbered 5, after V lost 4 bases and J lost 2 bases. The V gene's germline CDR1 is SNHLY and CDR2 FYNNEI. The CDR3, as DNA: TGTGCCAGCAGTGGAACAGGGGCAACCTACGAGCAGTACTTC. Residues: CASSGTGATYEQYF.

This sequence joins TRBV5-6 and TRBJ2-5, with D possibly being TRBD2 (5 bases). Deletions cut 2 bases from V and 5 bases from J, with 13 bases between. In germline, CDR1 is SGHDT, CDR2 YYEEEE. The CDR3 covers 14 residues. The CDR3 region is CASSFGRGWETQYF. For the CDR3, the DNA is TGTGCCAGCAGCTTTGGTCGGGGTTGGGAGACCCAGTACTTC.